Below are 26 T cell receptor beta chains sequenced from a single sample in a study of CD8+ T cells in alopecia areata. Treatment given: oral pan-JAK inhibitor, 5-10 mg twice daily. Extracted RNA was reverse transcribed into cDNA, the sequencing template. Some clones are missing from TCRdb's copy, which holds only in-frame ones; the method was immunoSEQ multiplex PCR. The repertoire has 150,000 to 200,000 clones, 60% of them found once; the top ten carry approximately 1%. Sequencing was performed on CD4+ T cells sorted from blood, taken at week 24, from a patient treated with tofacitinib. The source of these receptors is a human donor with alopecia areata.

This clone was detected only a few times. The J gene is TRBJ2-5, the V gene TRBV18; D gene uncertain. V dropped 0 bases and J dropped 4 bases, with 9 bases sitting between them. CDR1 and CDR2 (germline): KGHSH, LQKENI. This CDR3 is 14 amino acids long. The DNA of the CDR3 is TGTGCCAGCTCACCACCGGTGGGATCAGAGACCCAGTACTTC. It encodes CASSPPVGSETQYF.

The chain carries TRBV9 and TRBJ2-3, with unresolved D. V shed 3 bases and J shed 5 bases, with 13 bases lying between them. This CDR3 region has 14 residues. Germline V gene sequence: CDR1 SGDLS, CDR2 YYNGEE. In DNA, the CDR3 is TGTGCCAGCAGCGCCCGTCAAGCGCGAGATACGCAGTATTTT. Amino acids: CASSARQARDTQYF.

The chain carries TRBV10-3 and TRBJ2-7; 10 positions agree with TRBD2. The CDR3 runs 22 residues. J lost 2 bases, V lost 0 bases, and 22 bases had no gene match. The V gene's germline CDR1 is ENHRY and CDR2 SYGVKD. The CDR3 DNA sequence: TGTGCCATCAGTGAGTCGCCACCCCTCATCGTTGGGCTAGCGGGGGATACCTACGAGCAGTACTTC. It codes for CAISESPPLIVGLAGDTYEQYF.

The chain carries TRBV5-6 and TRBJ2-5; D unclear. Germline V lookup: CDR1 SGHDT, CDR2 YYEEEE. V lost 4 bases, J lost 2 bases, and 12 bases lay in between. The CDR3 is 14 amino acids. In DNA, the CDR3 is TGTGCCAGCAGCAAGGTCCTAGAACAAGAGACCCAGTACTTC. Translation gives CASSKVLEQETQYF.

The chain joins TRBV6-5 to TRBJ2-7, with 7 bases identical to TRBD1. The CDR3 covers 14 residues. V shed 7 bases and J 4 bases; nucleotides not matched to a gene: 10. Germline CDR1 and CDR2: MNHEY and SVGAGI. CDR3 residues: CASNAGDRPYEQYF. CDR3 coding DNA: TGTGCCAGCAACGCAGGGGACAGACCTTACGAGCAGTACTTC.

The chain has TRBV10-3 and TRBJ2-5; D assignment may be TRBD1 or TRBD2 (5 bases each). Per the germline V gene, CDR1 is ENHRY and CDR2 is SYGVKD. Trimming took 2 bases from V and 5 from J, leaving 12 bases between them. This CDR3 contains 14 residues. The CDR3 sequence is CAISEPQGGETQYF. CDR3 DNA sequence: TGTGCCATCAGTGAGCCCCAGGGCGGGGAGACCCAGTACTTC.

V gene TRBV9 combines with J gene TRBJ2-3, with TRBD2 matching 11 bases. The ends lost 5 bases at V and 4 bases at J; junction bases unmatched: 9. This CDR3 has 16 residues. CDR1 and CDR2 (germline): SGDLS, YYNGEE. The CDR3 DNA follows: TGTGCCAGCAGAGACGTAGCGGGGGGGCATTCAGATACGCAGTATTTT. It codes for CASRDVAGGHSDTQYF.

This rearrangement joins TRBV29-1 to TRBJ1-4; TRBD1 agrees at 7 bases. Germline loops: CDR1 SQVTM, CDR2 ANQGSEA. The length of the CDR3 is 14 residues. V trimming: 4 bases; J trimming: 5 bases; junction bases outside the gene matches: 7. The CDR3 spells CSVAVTGMNEKLFF. CDR3 nucleotides: TGCAGCGTTGCCGTGACAGGGATGAATGAAAAACTGTTTTTT.

The chain couples TRBV6-1 to TRBJ2-7; 11 bases line up with TRBD1. V trimming: 4 bases; J trimming: 6 bases; junction bases outside the gene matches: 5. This CDR3 is 14 amino acids long. Germline V gene lookup returns CDR1 MNHNS and CDR2 SASEGT. CDR3 in DNA: TGTGCCAGCAGTGGAGGACAGGGGGCGAGCGAGCAGTACTTC. This encodes CASSGGQGASEQYF.

The rearrangement links TRBV19 to TRBJ1-1; no reliable D call. This CDR3 has 12 residues. V shed 5 bases and J shed 3 bases, with 7 bases lying between them. Germline-derived CDR1 and CDR2 are LNHDA and SQIVND (reference sequence). CDR3 amino acids: CASSWLDTEAFF. The CDR3 DNA reads TGTGCCAGTAGTTGGCTGGACACTGAAGCTTTCTTT.

This clone was observed a few times. Other DNA sequences in this specimen translate into the identical CDR3. The chain joins TRBV7-9 to TRBJ2-3; D unclear. The V end lost 3 bases, the J end lost 4 bases, and 2 bases lay between the germline ends. The CDR3 runs to 11 residues. The germline CDR1 and CDR2 sequences are SEHNR and FQNEAQ (reference sequence). CDR3 DNA: TGTGCCAGCAGCTTCGCAGATACGCAGTATTTT. This sequence encodes CASSFADTQYF.

This clone was seen only a few times. The chain couples TRBV29-1 to TRBJ1-2; unclear D gene. CDR1 and CDR2 from the germline V gene are SQVTM and ANQGSEA. Between the trimmed V and J ends, which lost 7 bases and 1 base, there was a span of 10 bases. The CDR3 sequence is 12 residues long. This CDR3 reads CSGRINNYGYTF. In DNA form, the CDR3 reads TGCAGCGGAAGGATTAATAACTATGGCTACACCTTC.

This clone was seen a handful of times. The genes are TRBV19 and TRBJ1-5, with D tentatively TRBD1 (5 bases). Trimming shortened V by 8 bases and J by 6 bases, and 8 bases separated the two germline ends. Germline assignment: CDR1 LNHDA and CDR2 SQIVND (reference sequence). CDR3 size: 11 residues. The CDR3 sequence is CASGGSQPQHF. Written as DNA, the CDR3 is TGTGCCAGTGGGGGGAGTCAGCCCCAGCATTTT.

The gene calls are TRBV7-2 and TRBJ1-5; the D is unclear. CDR1 and CDR2 from the germline V gene are SGHTA and FQGNSA. The V and J ends lost 3 bases and 9 bases respectively, with 12 bases between them. The CDR3 runs 13 residues. The CDR3 loop reads CASSLEVSTPQHF. The CDR3 DNA follows: TGTGCCAGCAGCTTGGAAGTGAGTACGCCCCAGCATTTT.

The chain joins TRBV5-4 to TRBJ2-1; the D gene is possibly TRBD2 (6 bases). This CDR3 has 16 residues. Trimming took off 4 bases at V and 2 bases at J, with 16 bases between the two ends. The germline V gene encodes CDR1 SGHNT and CDR2 YYREEE (reference sequence). The CDR3 is CASSPEMGGPYNEQFF. The DNA of the CDR3 is TGTGCCAGCAGCCCGGAAATGGGAGGTCCCTACAATGAGCAGTTCTTC.

The chain is built from TRBV10-1 and TRBJ1-4, with a possible D match to TRBD1 (5 bases). The V end was cut by 5 bases, the J end by 1 base, with 8 bases between. This CDR3 has 14 residues. CDR1 is WNHNN, CDR2 SYGVQD, per germline (reference sequence). The DNA of the CDR3 is TGCGCCAGCAGTCGCCAGGGAACTAATGAAAAACTGTTTTTT. Translating gives CASSRQGTNEKLFF.

This clone was counted only a few times. The rearrangement links TRBV21-1 to TRBJ2-3. TRBV21-1 is deemed a pseudogene. The CDR3 consists of 13 residues. The CDR3 spells CASRKVLGDTQYF. The DNA for the CDR3 is TGTGCCAGCAGAAAGGTATTAGGAGATACGCAGTATTTT.

The V call is TRBV5-1, the J call TRBJ2-7; weak D call: TRBD1 (6 bases). Germline-derived CDR1 and CDR2 are SGHRS and YFSETQ. This CDR3 comprises 13 residues. Trimming took off 0 bases at V and 3 bases at J, with 7 bases between the two ends. CDR3 coding DNA: TGCGCCAGCAGCTTGGCAGGGGTCTACGAGCAGTACTTC. This gives the protein CASSLAGVYEQYF.

This chain joins TRBV9 and TRBJ2-2, with D possibly being TRBD2 (5 bases). Germline V gene data show CDR1 as SGDLS and CDR2 as YYNGEE. There are 17 residues in the CDR3. V was clipped by 0 bases and J by 4 bases, with 16 bases between them. CDR3 bases: TGTGCCAGCAGCGTAGCTGGCAGGAGCGGCGGCACCGGGGAGCTGTTTTTT. Translating it yields CASSVAGRSGGTGELFF.

The chain employs TRBV7-2 and TRBJ2-7; TRBD1 matches 8 bases. Germline V gene data show CDR1 as SGHTA and CDR2 as FQGNSA. The CDR3 extends over 15 amino acids. The V segment lost 5 bases and the J segment 2 bases; nucleotides outside the gene matches: 8. The CDR3 nucleotides are TGTGCCAGCAGCCTTTGGGGGACAGGAACCTACGAGCAGTACTTC. Its protein is CASSLWGTGTYEQYF.

The rearrangement joins TRBV29-1 to TRBJ1-1, with 10 bases lining up with TRBD1. CDR1 SQVTM and CDR2 ANQGSEA come from the germline V gene. The CDR3 totals 13 residues. The ends lost 4 bases at V and 8 bases at J; junction bases unmatched: 7. CDR3 DNA sequence: TGCAGCGTTGCCGGGACAGGGGCGGTAGAAGCTTTCTTT. This encodes CSVAGTGAVEAFF.

The chain is built from TRBV4-1 and TRBJ1-1; D unresolved. V lost 4 bases, J lost 2 bases, and 14 bases lay in between. Germline-derived CDR1 and CDR2 are MGHRA and YSYEKL. The CDR3 has 15 amino acids. DNA of the CDR3: TGCGCCAGCAGCCGTCCCCCCGGGCTCAACACTGAAGCTTTCTTT. It translates to CASSRPPGLNTEAFF.

This clone has only a few counts. V is TRBV9 and J is TRBJ2-3; 10 positions agree with TRBD2. The ends lost 4 bases at V and 5 bases at J; junction bases unmatched: 10. The CDR3 extends over 16 amino acids. The germline V gene has CDR1 SGDLS and CDR2 YYNGEE. The CDR3 spells CASSPHSGGAGDTQYF. CDR3 sequence (DNA): TGTGCCAGCAGCCCCCACAGCGGGGGGGCAGGAGATACGCAGTATTTT.

Only a few counts were recorded for this clone. The chain's CDR3 is CSVPSERGIYNEQFF. The DNA of the CDR3 is TGCAGCGTCCCCTCGGAGCGGGGGATTTACAATGAGCAGTTCTTC. This chain uses TRBV29-1 with TRBJ2-1, with 8 bases lining up with TRBD2. The CDR3 contains 15 residues. V gave up 6 bases and J gave up 4 bases; unmatched junction bases: 11. Germline CDR1 is SQVTM and CDR2 is ANQGSEA.

The gene calls are TRBV7-2 and TRBJ1-5; maybe TRBD1 (5 bases). The germline V gene encodes CDR1 SGHTA and CDR2 FQGNSA. CDR3 length: 14 residues. V was shortened by 5 bases and J by 5 bases, with 13 bases between the two germline ends. The CDR3: CASSGDTGDQPQHF. The CDR3 DNA is TGTGCCAGCAGCGGAGACACGGGGGATCAGCCCCAGCATTTT.

This clone was observed a single time. The chain links TRBV4-2 to TRBJ1-2; TRBD1 is a possible D gene (5 bases). The CDR3 spans 12 residues. The V end was cut by 1 base, the J end by 8 bases, with 8 bases between. Germline assignment: CDR1 LGHNA and CDR2 YNFKEQ. The CDR3 region is CASSQVGDGYTF. CDR3 in DNA: TGTGCCAGCAGCCAAGTCGGGGACGGCTACACCTTC.